Below are 27 T cell receptor beta chains sequenced from a single sample in a study of T-cell reconstitution after alpha-beta-depleted transplantation in children. The TCRbeta library incorporated unique molecular identifiers. TCRdb ran MiXCR on the PCR reads and lists one entry per CDR3 protein. The sample holds 600,000 to 700,000 distinct CDR3 sequences, over 15% seen once. The specimen comprised PBMCs from the stem cell graft donor, sampled from the stem cell graft. The receptor set was obtained from a human donor who donated a stem cell graft to a child with acute myeloid leukemia.

This clonotype was recorded many times. This rearrangement joins TRBV20-1 to TRBJ1-1, with D unclear. Germline-derived CDR1 and CDR2 are DFQATT and SNEGSKA (reference sequence). V was pared by 0 bases and J by 2 bases, with 10 bases between. The CDR3 is made up of 14 amino acids. The DNA of the CDR3 is TGCAGTGCTAGAGATTCCGCGGGAAACACTGAAGCTTTCTTT. Protein: CSARDSAGNTEAFF.

V and J are TRBV3-1 and TRBJ2-5; D unresolved. The CDR3 runs 14 residues. The ends were cut back, 1 base at V and 1 base at J, with 7 bases in the middle. The germline V gene encodes CDR1 LGHDT and CDR2 YNNKEL (reference sequence). CDR3 DNA sequence: TGTGCCAGCAGCCAAGGGCGGATCCAAGAGACCCAGTACTTC. Translated, it gives CASSQGRIQETQYF.

This clonotype was seen ten or more times. This chain links TRBV7-9 with TRBJ2-5; TRBD1 matches 7 bases. Germline V gives CDR1 SEHNR, CDR2 FQNEAQ (reference sequence). This CDR3 spans 14 amino acids. Trimming removed 3 bases from V and 1 base from J; junction bases left unmatched: 2. The chain's CDR3 is CASSLGQLQETQYF. The CDR3 DNA is TGTGCCAGCAGCTTGGGACAGCTCCAAGAGACCCAGTACTTC.

The rearrangement joins TRBV7-9 to TRBJ2-7; a possible D gene is TRBD2 (7 bases). The CDR3 runs to 16 residues. Trimming took 6 bases from V and 2 from J, leaving 20 bases between them. Germline values: CDR1 SEHNR, CDR2 FQNEAQ (reference sequence). CDR3 bases: TGTGCCAGCAGTTCAAGAAGGGCGGGGGCTACCTACGAGCAGTACTTC. Encoded protein: CASSSRRAGATYEQYF. Supplemented by reference TRBV7-9 and TRBJ2-7, the full variable domain reads DTGVSQNPRHKITKRGQNVTFRCDPISEHNRLYWYRQTLGQGPEFLTYFQNEAQLEKSRLLSDRFSAERPKGSFSTLEIQRTEQGDSAMYLCASSSRRAGATYEQYFGPGTRLTVT.

The chain joins TRBV7-2 to TRBJ1-1; D ambiguous. The CDR3 sequence is 15 residues long. The V end was cut by 0 bases, the J end by 4 bases, with 12 bases between. Looked up from germline, CDR1 is SGHTA and CDR2 is FQGNSA. CDR3 sequence: CASSLAGFPSTEAFF. The CDR3 DNA sequence: TGTGCCAGCAGCTTAGCTGGATTCCCTTCCACTGAAGCTTTCTTT.

This clonotype was recorded at least ten times. The chain has TRBV12-3 or TRBV12-4 and TRBJ1-1; D not resolved. CDR3 length: 13 amino acids. Trimming left V 5 bases short and J 5 bases short, with 12 bases between. The CDR3 protein is CASSPPGVTEAFF. For the CDR3, the DNA is TGTGCCAGCAGTCCCCCCGGAGTTACTGAAGCTTTCTTT.

This clonotype was observed at least ten times. The chain couples TRBV20-1 to TRBJ2-5; 8 bases line up with TRBD1. V was pared by 6 bases and J by 6 bases, with 12 bases of the junction left unmatched. The CDR3 extends over 14 amino acids. The germline V gene encodes CDR1 DFQATT and CDR2 SNEGSKA (reference sequence). The CDR3 here is CSASRGQGAKTQYF. The CDR3 DNA follows: TGCAGTGCCAGCCGAGGACAGGGTGCGAAGACCCAGTACTTC.

The chain employs TRBV25-1 and TRBJ1-5; D is unclear. V lost 0 bases and J lost 8, with 11 bases in between. CDR1 and CDR2 (germline): MGHDK, SYGVNS. There are 14 residues in the CDR3. The CDR3 protein is CASSEYARDEPQHF. In nucleotides, the CDR3 is TGTGCCAGCAGTGAATATGCCCGGGATGAGCCCCAGCATTTT.

This clonotype was observed a handful of times. The chain carries TRBV7-9 and TRBJ2-5; D may be TRBD1 (5 bases). The CDR3 has 15 amino acids. CDR1 and CDR2 from the germline V gene are SEHNR and FQNEAQ (reference sequence). The V end was cut by 1 base, the J end by 2 bases, with 11 bases between. This CDR3 is CASSLVQAKQETQYF. The CDR3 DNA follows: TGTGCCAGCAGCTTAGTACAGGCCAAACAAGAGACCCAGTACTTC.

V gene TRBV10-3 combines with J gene TRBJ2-3; 10 bases are a match to TRBD2. J lost 2 bases, V lost 6 bases, and 8 bases had no gene match. The CDR3 contains 16 residues. In germline, CDR1 is ENHRY, CDR2 SYGVKD. CDR3 nucleotide sequence: TGTGCCATCAGGTCTTCAGCGGGGGGGGACACAGATACGCAGTATTTT. Its protein product is CAIRSSAGGDTDTQYF.

This clonotype was observed at least ten times. The rearrangement uses TRBV20-1 and TRBJ2-3; 8 bases are a match to TRBD2. Germline V gene sequence: CDR1 DFQATT, CDR2 SNEGSKA (reference sequence). This CDR3 contains 16 residues. The V segment lost 2 bases and the J segment 0 bases; nucleotides outside the gene matches: 7. CDR3 residues: CSARPILAASTDTQYF. The CDR3 DNA reads TGCAGTGCTAGACCAATACTAGCGGCTAGCACAGATACGCAGTATTTT.

This clonotype turned up a few times. This rearrangement joins TRBV5-6 to TRBJ2-2, with 8 nucleotides matching TRBD1. Trimming removed 1 base from V and 4 bases from J; junction bases left unmatched: 6. The CDR3 spans 16 residues. The germline V gene encodes CDR1 SGHDT and CDR2 YYEEEE. CDR3 DNA: TGTGCCAGCAGCTTGTGGGGGACAGGTTCCACCGGGGAGCTGTTTTTT. Its translation: CASSLWGTGSTGELFF.

This clonotype was seen more than once but under ten times. This chain links TRBV6-1 with TRBJ1-6; D perhaps matches TRBD1 (6 bases). The germline V gene has CDR1 MNHNS and CDR2 SASEGT. V lost 6 bases and J 2 bases, leaving 11 bases between the germline ends. The CDR3 extends over 15 amino acids. Here the CDR3 reads CASRGDRPYNSPLHF. CDR3 sequence (DNA): TGTGCCAGCAGGGGAGACAGGCCCTATAATTCACCCCTCCACTTT.

This clonotype has ten or more counts. The V call is TRBV5-5, the J call TRBJ1-4; maybe TRBD1 (5 bases). CDR3 length: 15 amino acids. Trimming took off 4 bases at V and 5 bases at J, with 15 bases between the two ends. CDR1 and CDR2 (germline): SGHKS, YYEKEE (reference sequence). The CDR3 coding sequence is TGTGCCAGCAGCCTTCAGCGGGGCGTGAATGAAAAACTGTTTTTT. Translated, it gives CASSLQRGVNEKLFF. Variable domain in full (rest from reference TRBV5-5 and TRBJ1-4): DAGVTQSPTHLIKTRGQQVTLRCSPISGHKSVSWYQQVLGQGPQFIFQYYEKEERGRGNFPDRFSARQFPNYSSELNVNALLLGDSALYLCASSLQRGVNEKLFFGSGTQLSVL.

CDR3 residues: CASSLFRTGSHEQYF. The DNA of the CDR3 is TGTGCCAGCAGCTTATTCCGGACAGGGAGCCACGAGCAGTACTTC. The J gene is TRBJ2-7, the V gene TRBV7-9; 8 bases fit TRBD1. CDR1 and CDR2 (germline): SEHNR, FQNEAQ (reference sequence). The CDR3 covers 15 residues. V was clipped by 2 bases and J by 5 bases; unmatched bases: 8.

V is TRBV20-1 and J is TRBJ1-2; 8 nucleotides align to TRBD1. The CDR3 has 13 amino acids. Trimming at V came to 5 bases and at J to 7 bases, leaving 9 bases not matched to a gene. Germline V lookup: CDR1 DFQATT, CDR2 SNEGSKA (reference sequence). The CDR3 is CSAALDRAAGYTF. For the CDR3, the DNA is TGCAGTGCTGCCCTGGACAGGGCGGCTGGCTACACCTTC.

Many counts were recorded for this clonotype. The V gene is TRBV20-1, the J gene TRBJ2-1; 8 bases are shared with TRBD1. The CDR3 extends over 19 amino acids. CDR1 DFQATT and CDR2 SNEGSKA come from the germline V gene (reference sequence). V shed 2 bases and J 7 bases; nucleotides not matched to a gene: 22. The CDR3 coding sequence is TGCAGTGCTAGAATAGGCGTGCCAACGGGACAGGTCTCAGGGAATGAGCAGTTCTTC. Its protein is CSARIGVPTGQVSGNEQFF.

This clonotype was seen a few times. V and J are TRBV7-9 and TRBJ2-1; D is perhaps TRBD2 (6 bases). The length of the CDR3 is 17 residues. Trimming took off 1 base at V and 4 bases at J, with 17 bases between the two ends. Germline values: CDR1 SEHNR, CDR2 FQNEAQ (reference sequence). The CDR3 DNA reads as TGTGCCAGCAGCTTAGGACTAGGGACCTCAGGATACAATGAGCAGTTCTTC. Its translation is CASSLGLGTSGYNEQFF. The complete variable domain, with remaining parts taken from reference TRBV7-9 and TRBJ2-1, reads DTGVSQNPRHKITKRGQNVTFRCDPISEHNRLYWYRQTLGQGPEFLTYFQNEAQLEKSRLLSDRFSAERPKGSFSTLEIQRTEQGDSAMYLCASSLGLGTSGYNEQFFGPGTRLTVL.

This clonotype was counted between two and nine times. The chain is built from TRBV7-2 and TRBJ2-5; 8 bases agree with TRBD2. This CDR3 has 14 amino acids. Germline CDR1 reads SGHTA; CDR2 reads FQGNSA. The ends lost 1 base at V and 3 bases at J; junction bases unmatched: 1. CDR3 protein: CASSLVAGKETQYF. For the CDR3, the DNA is TGTGCCAGCAGCTTAGTAGCGGGGAAAGAGACCCAGTACTTC.

This clonotype has at least ten counts. This sequence joins TRBV20-1 and TRBJ1-1; D may be TRBD1 (5 bases). The V gene's germline CDR1 is DFQATT and CDR2 SNEGSKA (reference sequence). The CDR3 runs to 13 residues. Trimming stripped 2 bases from V and 3 bases from J, with 10 bases between. CDR3 sequence: CSARRQSYTEAFF. The CDR3 nucleotides are TGCAGTGCTAGAAGACAGTCCTACACTGAAGCTTTCTTT.

This clonotype was picked up many times. The rearrangement joins TRBV5-1 to TRBJ1-1; TRBD1 is a possible D gene (5 bases). This CDR3 is built from 13 residues. Germline V CDR1 and CDR2: SGHRS, YFSETQ. Between the trimmed V and J ends, which lost 5 bases and 7 bases, there was a span of 15 bases. The CDR3 reads CASSSGSASEAFF. The DNA of the CDR3 is TGCGCCAGCAGTTCAGGGAGCGCGAGTGAAGCTTTCTTT.

This clonotype was detected many times. The V gene is TRBV29-1, the J gene TRBJ2-1; D is ambiguous. The CDR3 has 10 residues. Trimming pared 4 bases from V and 12 bases from J, leaving 10 bases between. Looked up from germline, CDR1 is SQVTM and CDR2 is ANQGSEA. The CDR3: CSVVWGRQFF. In DNA form, the CDR3 reads TGCAGCGTTGTATGGGGTAGGCAGTTCTTC.

This clonotype occurred a few times. The V and J genes are TRBV7-2 and TRBJ2-7, with 10 nucleotides matching TRBD2. V was pared by 1 base and J by 4 bases, with 4 bases of the junction left unmatched. Germline values: CDR1 SGHTA, CDR2 FQGNSA. The CDR3 has 15 amino acids. The CDR3 loop is CASSLGTSGTYEQYF. As DNA, the CDR3 is TGTGCCAGCAGCTTAGGAACTAGCGGGACGTACGAGCAGTACTTC.

Of note for this clonotype: A read error may produce the germline difference seen at one junction end. The chain has TRBV28 and TRBJ1-1, with D possibly matching TRBD1 (6 bases). Germline V lookup: CDR1 MDHEN, CDR2 SYDVKM. This CDR3 contains 15 residues. CDR3 region: CASSPRQVVDTDAFF. The CDR3 DNA reads TGTGCCAGCAGTCCTAGACAGGTGGTGGACACTGACGCTTTCTTT.

Points on this clonotype: A much more abundant neighbour one base away suggests this may be a read error. The J gene is TRBJ2-3, the V gene TRBV20-1; D remains unclear. The CDR3 runs 16 residues. CDR1 and CDR2 from the germline V gene are DFQATT and SNEGSKA (reference sequence). CDR3 bases: TGCAGTGCTAGAGAGGTGGTCTCGGGTCGCACAGATATGCAGTATTTT. It yields the protein CSAREVVSGRTDMQYF.

This clonotype was counted many times. This rearrangement joins TRBV6-1 to TRBJ2-7; 12 nucleotides agree with TRBD1. Germline V lookup: CDR1 MNHNS, CDR2 SASEGT. J was trimmed by 7 bases and V by 6 bases; bases with no gene match: 7. This CDR3 is 14 amino acids long. CDR3 sequence reads: CASSRDRGLAEQYF. The DNA of the CDR3 is TGTGCCAGCAGCCGGGACAGGGGGCTGGCTGAGCAGTACTTC.

V and J are TRBV15 and TRBJ2-3; 9 bases fit TRBD2. CDR3 length equals 15 residues. After removal of 4 bases from V and 1 base from J, the junction contained 3 bases not matched to a gene. CDR1 and CDR2 (germline): LNHNV, YYDKDF (reference sequence). The CDR3 DNA follows: TGTGCCACCAGCACTATAGCGGGGGGCACAGATACGCAGTATTTT. Translated: CATSTIAGGTDTQYF.